The 7 T cell receptor beta chains presented below share a single source sample, sequenced in a study of shared clonotypes between healthy human individuals. TCRdb's copy holds only in-frame clones and misses some; the assay was immunoSEQ multiplex PCR. The sample has a few million clones, 85% to 95% seen once; the top ten hold about 1.6%. Terminally differentiated effector memory CD45RA+ cells were excluded from the naive CD8 cells, which were CD45RO-negative and positively selected for CCR7. The material sequenced was naive CD8+ T cells from PBMCs. The source of these receptors is a man younger than 35 in good health. Some clones in this sample may be carry-over from other donors' samples.

This clone was counted between two and nine times. The rearrangement uses TRBV6-6 and TRBJ2-1, with TRBD2 matching 11 bases. This CDR3 region has 15 residues. Germline V gives CDR1 MNHNY, CDR2 SVGAGI (reference sequence). Trimming took 6 bases from V and 3 from J; bases not matched to a gene: 4. In DNA form, the CDR3 reads TGTGCCAGCAGGGGGGGGACTAGCGGCTACAATGAGCAGTTCTTC. Its translation: CASRGGTSGYNEQFF.

The rearrangement joins TRBV6-6 to TRBJ1-1; TRBD1 matches 7 bases. V was pared by 7 bases and J by 4 bases, with 9 bases of the junction left unmatched. The length of the CDR3 is 14 residues. CDR1 is MNHNY and CDR2 is SVGAGI in the germline V gene (reference sequence). The CDR3 DNA follows: TGTGCCAGCATTATAGACAGGGCGTTCACTGAAGCTTTCTTT. This sequence encodes CASIIDRAFTEAFF.

The V gene is TRBV19, the J gene TRBJ1-5; D is unclear. The CDR3 is 16 residues long. Trimming removed 2 bases from V and 0 bases from J, with 11 bases in between. Germline lookup yields CDR1 LNHDA and CDR2 SQIVND (reference sequence). For the CDR3, the DNA is TGTGCCAGTAGTATATCGAGACAACTTAGCAATCAGCCCCAGCATTTT. Amino acid sequence: CASSISRQLSNQPQHF.

The V call is TRBV5-1, the J call TRBJ1-4; the D gene is possibly TRBD1 (6 bases). This CDR3 contains 15 residues. Germline lookup yields CDR1 SGHRS and CDR2 YFSETQ. V shed 0 bases and J shed 8 bases, with 14 bases lying between them. The CDR3 region is CASSLEGGLWEKLFF. DNA for the CDR3: TGCGCCAGCAGCTTGGAAGGGGGGCTATGGGAAAAACTGTTTTTT. Together with reference TRBV5-1 and TRBJ1-4, the CDR3 gives the full variable domain: KAGVTQTPRYLIKTRGQQVTLSCSPISGHRSVSWYQQTPGQGLQFLFEYFSETQRNKGNFPGRFSGRQFSNSRSEMNVSTLELGDSALYLCASSLEGGLWEKLFFGSGTQLSVL.

The chain combines TRBV18 with TRBJ2-3, with 10 bases lining up with TRBD2. The CDR3 has 19 amino acids. J lost 1 base, V lost 6 bases, and 16 bases had no gene match. CDR1 is KGHSH and CDR2 is LQKENI in the germline V gene. CDR3 protein: CASSPWRLAGAMGTDTQYF. The CDR3 DNA reads as TGTGCCAGCTCGCCCTGGCGTCTAGCGGGAGCGATGGGCACAGATACGCAGTATTTT.

Points on this clone: Mismatch with germline at one junction end may stem from a read error. The chain joins TRBV6-1 to TRBJ2-1; a weak D match, TRBD2 (6 bases). Per germline, CDR1 MNHNS and CDR2 SASEGT. The CDR3 has 13 amino acids. This chain's CDR3 is CGSRPSVYNEQFF. The CDR3 DNA is TGCGGTTCTAGGCCTAGCGTATACAATGAGCAGTTCTTC.

This chain links TRBV27 with TRBJ1-2; tentatively, D is TRBD1 (6 bases). V lost 6 bases and J lost 9, with 14 bases in between. This CDR3 spans 12 amino acids. Germline assignment: CDR1 MNHEY and CDR2 SMNVEV (reference sequence). CDR3 amino acids: CASSQTGSRYTF. The CDR3 coding sequence is TGTGCCAGCAGCCAAACAGGGTCCCGCTACACCTTC.